This TCR beta chain comes out of a study of blood T cell repertoires in COVID-19. In assigning cohorts, the study relied on participant-reported clinical history. Sequencing was performed with immunoSEQ multiplex PCR; in TCRdb, only in-frame clones are kept and a portion is missing. The top ten hold under 4% of the sample, which has 95,000 to 150,000 clones, around 84% seen once. This CDR3 has 15 amino acids. Germline CDR1 reads SGHDT; CDR2 reads YYEEEE. After removal of 4 bases from V and 3 bases from J, the junction contained 6 bases not matched to a gene. The V gene is TRBV5-6, the J gene TRBJ2-1, with 8 bases aligning to TRBD1. The receptor was derived from a woman aged 30 to 39 who had recovered from COVID-19. Sequenced: PBMCs or T cells enriched from blood (not recorded which). The CDR3 DNA sequence: TGTGCCAGCAGCCTAAGGACAGGGCTCTACAATGAGCAGTTCTTC. This codes for CASSLRTGLYNEQFF.